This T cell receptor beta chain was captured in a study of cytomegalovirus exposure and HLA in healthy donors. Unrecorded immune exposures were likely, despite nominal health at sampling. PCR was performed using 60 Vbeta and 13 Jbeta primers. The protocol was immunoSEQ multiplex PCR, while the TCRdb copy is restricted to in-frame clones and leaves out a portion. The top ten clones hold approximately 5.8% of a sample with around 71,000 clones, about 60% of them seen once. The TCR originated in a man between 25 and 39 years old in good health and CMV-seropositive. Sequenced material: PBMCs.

The CDR3 loop reads CAISPAGGLDTQYF. CDR3 sequence (DNA): TGTGCCATCAGCCCAGCGGGAGGCCTCGATACGCAGTATTTT. The chain uses TRBV10-3 and TRBJ2-3; 9 nucleotides match TRBD2. Germline lookup yields CDR1 ENHRY and CDR2 SYGVKD. This CDR3 has 14 residues. Trimming took 6 bases from V and 6 from J; bases not matched to a gene: 7.